This T cell receptor beta chain is drawn from a study of Graves' ophthalmopathy and Graves' hyperthyroidism (dated by TCRdb to the late 2010s). About the investigation overall: Peripheral blood samples were taken at the time of initial diagnosis, before any treatment was given. Once sampling was done, hyperthyroidism patients were given methimazole at a starting dose of 30 mg daily, while ophthalmopathy patients were given high-dose intravenous methylprednisolone. In total, under 150 blood samples were TCR-sequenced: around 42 ophthalmopathy, approximately 80 hyperthyroidism and 17 hyperthyroidism-to-ophthalmopathy patients. The study used signatures of the TCR beta repertoire to tell Graves' ophthalmopathy apart from Graves' hyperthyroidism and to predict which patients would progress to ophthalmopathy. The 100 or so discovery patients were randomly divided into training and test sets at a 7:3 ratio. To explore V-J signatures that distinguish ophthalmopathy from hyperthyroidism, a discovery set of 100 patients was enrolled, made up of around 40 with ophthalmopathy and around 60 with stable hyperthyroidism. In more than five hyperthyroidism patients, T-cell repertoires of thyroid tissue and blood were compared. The independent validation cohort included about 19 hyperthyroidism patients plus 17 patients who later progressed from hyperthyroidism to ophthalmopathy. Summary of the overall study and its limitations: Most expanded thyroid clonotypes with a frequency above 0.001 also appeared in blood, which suggests that blood repertoires may reflect the immune response in the thyroid. Sample size was not statistically predetermined, and group allocation was not concealed from the investigators. The 13-signature model separated ophthalmopathy from stable hyperthyroidism with roughly 90% sensitivity and about 81% specificity in cross-validation, and 80%/75% in the test set. In validation, the model predicted ophthalmopathy progression with more than 70% sensitivity and around 72% specificity; 12 predicted patients were CT-confirmed with GO in a median of about 6.1 months.

Hyperthyroidism was considered stable if no progression to ophthalmopathy occurred within 18 months of follow-up. Patients with hyperthyroidism were aged 18 to 65 years, had been newly diagnosed, and had a disease duration of less than 2 months. Patients with other autoimmune diseases, uncontrolled infections, pregnancy or lactation were excluded from the study. Clinical symptoms, serum thyroxine, TRAb, thyroid ultrasound and orbital computed tomography were used for diagnosis. Using Ficoll-Paque density gradient centrifugation, PBMCs were isolated from 10 ml of fresh peripheral blood. Trizol reagent was used to extract the total RNA, and its quality was then checked on an Agilent 2100 Bioanalyzer. V is shortened by 9 bases, J by 2 bases, and the region joining them spans 17 bases. In the germline V gene, CDR1 corresponds to MRHNA and CDR2 to SNTAGT. The CDR3, from cysteine to phenylalanine, totals 14 residues. The sequence is cut down to CDR3 DNA, 42 bases in frame from base 1.

For repertoire sequencing, TCR beta CDR3 regions were amplified from RNA transcripts. The first round was an RT-PCR using HTBI primers with the Qiagen OneStep RT-PCR kit, and this first round was followed by a second-round multiplex PCR, then size selection and purification. Sequencing of the libraries was carried out on an Illumina HiSeq2000 in paired-end mode with 100 bp reads. The study's own analysis went as follows. Reads were processed with SOAPnuke, discarding reads with adapters, uncalled bases, mean Phred below 15, or no exact constant-primer or identifier match. COPE v1.2.5 was used to merge high-quality paired reads. Clonotypes were defined as unique nucleotide sequences and were aligned to IMGT TRB V, D and J references using MiTCR v1.1. Analysis was restricted to V-J combinations with a frequency above 0.0001, which covered roughly 99% of repertoires. For each V-J combination, a TCR clonal expansion and chaos score was defined as F50 clonal expansion divided by the chaos observed in the TCRdist matrix. Features were reduced by Welch's t-statistics and random forest to approximately 13 V-J combinations, which fed a naive Bayes classifier. Thyroid-blood repertoire similarity was quantified with the Morisita-Horn index. Using fastp at Q25 and MiXCR, TCRdb reprocessed the public reads and kept productive beta chains. All rows with the same CDR3 protein become a single entry with the most common DNA and genes. What appears here as the V and J calls and clone size reflects TCRdb's work, not the paper's. The sample yields 620,000 or so distinct CDR3 sequences; 20% to 25% were counted once. 7.1% of the sample belongs to the ten largest clones.

As to this clonotype: The antigen it recognizes is unknown. Per-base qualities were not stored, and no clone one base away is much larger.

This clonotype originated in a woman between 18 and 29 years old with stable Graves' hyperthyroidism. Some clones in this sample may be carry-over from other donors' samples. Donor details come from another sample of the same person, matched by shared clones. The sample was peripheral blood. The chain is encoded by TRBV6-4 joined to TRBJ2-7, with TRBD2 as a weak D call on 6 bases. The DNA sequence follows: TGTGCCAGGGGGGTCGAGACGGGGGCCTACGAGCAGTACTTC. Translated, it gives CARGVETGAYEQYF.